This T cell receptor (beta chain) was retrieved from a study of cytomegalovirus exposure and HLA in healthy donors. PCR employed 60 Vbeta and 13 Jbeta primers. Some clones are missing from TCRdb's copy, which holds only in-frame ones; the method was immunoSEQ multiplex PCR. Counted here are just over 150,000 clones, 70% to 90% occurring once; the ten biggest clones make up about 2%. In germline, CDR1 is LGHNT, CDR2 FRNRAP. The CDR3 runs to 13 residues. V was shortened by 6 bases and J by 10 bases, with 16 bases between the two germline ends. This clonotype was sampled from a man between 18 and 29 years old in good health and CMV-seropositive. V and J are TRBV12-5 and TRBJ2-1; D may be TRBD2 (7 bases). What was sequenced was PBMCs. The CDR3 coding sequence is TGTGCTAGTGGCCGGGGGGCGTTGGTGGAGCAGTTCTTC. This translates into CASGRGALVEQFF.